This T cell receptor beta chain was retrieved from a study of spatial heterogeneity in lung cancer. The V gene's germline CDR1 is SGHNT and CDR2 YENEEA. This CDR3 comprises 15 residues. With V trimmed by 6 bases and J by 11 bases, 13 bases remained unmatched. TCRdb re-derived calls from the 5' RACE reads in MiXCR, one entry per CDR3 protein. This repertoire shows 35,000 to 55,000 distinct CDR3 sequences, about 6.8% found once; its top ten account for about 45%. The time point: sample taken at primary tumor resection. The gene calls are TRBV11-3 and TRBJ2-1, with 10 positions matching TRBD2. The sequence derives from a female donor with early-stage non-small cell lung cancer. This material consisted of PBMCs, taken at surgery. CDR3 loop: CASSVSGGLQNQQFF. The CDR3 DNA sequence: TGTGCCAGCAGTGTTAGCGGGGGGCTACAAAACCAGCAGTTCTTC.